The 11 T cell receptor beta chains presented below share a single source sample, sequenced in a study of cytotoxic CD8 clonotypes in ibrutinib-treated CLL. The data were produced by immunoSEQ multiplex PCR, yet TCRdb's version contains in-frame clones alone and is incomplete. The profile shows about 160,000 clones, 81% of them singletons. This material consisted of PBMCs, taken after 12 months of ibrutinib treatment. The receptors were sampled from a human donor with chronic lymphocytic leukemia.

The chain recombines TRBV25-1 with TRBJ2-5; D possibly corresponds to TRBD2 (6 bases). Deletions cut 2 bases from V and 1 base from J, with 11 bases between. Germline-derived CDR1 and CDR2 are MGHDK and SYGVNS. The length of the CDR3 is 15 residues. CDR3 sequence: CASSEPGVTQETQYF. The CDR3 coding sequence is TGTGCCAGCAGTGAACCGGGGGTTACCCAAGAGACCCAGTACTTC. Complete variable domain (other parts from reference TRBV25-1 and TRBJ2-5): EADIYQTPRYLVIGTGKKITLECSQTMGHDKMYWYQQDPGMELHLIHYSYGVNSTEKGDLSSESTVSRIRTEHFPLTLESARPSHTSQYLCASSEPGVTQETQYFGPGTRLLVL.

The chain uses TRBV18 and TRBJ2-7; D gene ambiguous. The CDR3 is 14 residues long. Germline V gene data show CDR1 as KGHSH and CDR2 as LQKENI. V lost 3 bases and J 1 base, leaving 10 bases between the germline ends. CDR3 region: CASSPPMSSYEQYF. CDR3 sequence (DNA): TGTGCCAGCTCACCCCCCATGAGTTCCTACGAGCAGTACTTC.

This clone was seen only a few times. This chain links TRBV28 with TRBJ2-3; tentatively, D is TRBD1 (6 bases). The CDR3 length is 13 residues. Germline V gene lookup returns CDR1 MDHEN and CDR2 SYDVKM. Trimming left V 2 bases short and J 4 bases short, with 7 bases between. CDR3 residues: CASSLKGADTQYF. CDR3 in DNA: TGTGCCAGCAGTTTAAAGGGGGCAGATACGCAGTATTTT.

This chain joins TRBV29-1 and TRBJ1-5, with TRBD1 matching over 10 bases. CDR3 size: 18 residues. CDR1 is SQVTM and CDR2 is ANQGSEA in the germline V gene. The trim removed 5 bases at V and 2 bases at J, leaving 15 bases unmatched. CDR3 region: CSVTLRDRGFYGNQPQHF. In DNA, the CDR3 is TGCAGCGTTACCTTAAGGGACAGGGGATTTTATGGCAATCAGCCCCAGCATTTT.

This clone turned up a few times. V usage is TRBV7-9 and J usage is TRBJ2-1; 7 bases are a match to TRBD1. Germline CDR1 and CDR2: SEHNR and FQNEAQ (reference sequence). CDR3 length: 15 residues. Trimming cost V 1 base and J 3 bases; bases outside gene matches: 3. DNA of the CDR3: TGTGCCAGCAGCTTAGACAGGGGAATCTACAATGAGCAGTTCTTC. Translation: CASSLDRGIYNEQFF.

The chain couples TRBV30 to TRBJ1-3, with D uncertain. V was pared by 2 bases and J by 0 bases, with 8 bases between. Germline lookup yields CDR1 GTSNPN and CDR2 SVGIG (reference sequence). This CDR3 comprises 14 residues. CDR3 in amino acids: CAWSRPSSGNTIYF. The DNA of the CDR3 is TGTGCCTGGAGTCGGCCGAGCTCTGGAAACACCATATATTTT.

The chain is built from TRBV15 and TRBJ2-5, with 9 bases fitting TRBD2. V was clipped by 5 bases and J by 4 bases; unmatched bases: 5. This CDR3 contains 14 residues. Germline V gene lookup returns CDR1 LNHNV and CDR2 YYDKDF (reference sequence). CDR3 in amino acids: CATSGGRAGETQYF. The CDR3, as DNA: TGTGCCACCAGCGGCGGGAGGGCCGGAGAGACCCAGTACTTC.

The table lists this clone with a count of one. The chain carries TRBV10-3 and TRBJ1-4, with a possible D match to TRBD1 (5 bases). V gave up 2 bases and J gave up 12 bases, with 13 bases separating them. CDR3 length: 13 residues. Germline V gene sequence: CDR1 ENHRY, CDR2 SYGVKD. The CDR3 protein is CAISETQGGELFF. In DNA, the CDR3 is TGTGCCATCAGTGAGACCCAGGGCGGAGAACTGTTTTTT.

The chain is built from TRBV28 and TRBJ2-3, with D possibly TRBD2 on 5 matching bases. The CDR3 runs to 14 residues. Trimming took off 6 bases at V and 2 bases at J, with 12 bases between the two ends. Germline values: CDR1 MDHEN, CDR2 SYDVKM. This chain's CDR3 is CASSPRRDTDTQYF. CDR3 in DNA: TGTGCCAGCAGCCCCCGCCGGGACACAGATACGCAGTATTTT. The variable domain in full, with the rest retrieved from reference TRBV28 and TRBJ2-3, is DVKVTQSSRYLVKRTGEKVFLECVQDMDHENMFWYRQDPGLGLRLIYFSYDVKMKEKGDIPEGYSVSREKKERFSLILESASTNQTSMYLCASSPRRDTDTQYFGPGTRLTVL.

This clone was counted a few times. The V call is TRBV5-6, the J call TRBJ1-1; D gene unclear. V lost 4 bases and J lost 4, with 17 bases in between. There are 15 residues in the CDR3. Germline CDR1 is SGHDT and CDR2 is YYEEEE. CDR3 loop: CASSTIIVRGTEAFF. For the CDR3, the DNA is TGTGCCAGCAGCACCATAATCGTTCGGGGCACTGAAGCTTTCTTT.

The chain has TRBV21-1 and TRBJ2-7; TRBD1, the table's D call, was not compared with the DNA. TRBV21-1 is reported as a pseudogene. This CDR3 comprises 15 residues. The CDR3 protein is CANRETDSYPYEQYF. The CDR3, as DNA: TGTGCCAACAGAGAGACAGACAGTTATCCCTACGAGCAGTACTTC.